Following are 26 T cell receptor beta chains from one sample sequenced in a study of shared clonotypes between healthy human individuals. TCRdb's table, derived via immunoSEQ multiplex PCR, lists solely in-frame clones and lacks some. The table has about 2.3 million clones, around 93% seen once; the top ten hold 0.37%. Sequences were obtained from naive CD4+ T cells from PBMCs. Sample subset: CD45RA+ positively selected. Receptors were obtained from a young man in good health. Some clones in this sample may be carry-over from other donors' samples.

About this clone itself: Distinct nucleotide sequences in the sample also encode this CDR3. The V call is TRBV15, the J call TRBJ2-7; either TRBD1 or TRBD2 may supply D (5 bases each). With 0 bases removed from V and 2 bases from J, the gap between germline ends came to 11 bases. CDR1 and CDR2 (germline): LNHNV, YYDKDF (reference sequence). The CDR3 contains 15 residues. As DNA, the CDR3 is TGTGCCACCAGCAGAGACCCGGGGACCACCTACGAGCAGTACTTC. This gives the protein CATSRDPGTTYEQYF.

The rearrangement joins TRBV27 to TRBJ2-7, with TRBD2 matching over 7 bases. This CDR3 is built from 22 residues. Germline V gene data show CDR1 as MNHEY and CDR2 as SMNVEV (reference sequence). V was clipped by 1 base and J by 0 bases; unmatched bases: 24. The CDR3 sequence is CASSLYGKRASGYTSDSYEQYF. The CDR3 DNA sequence: TGTGCCAGCAGTTTATACGGTAAGAGGGCTAGCGGCTACACCTCAGACTCCTACGAGCAGTACTTC.

The chain uses TRBV10-3 and TRBJ2-7; D is unresolved. The V end lost 2 bases, the J end lost 6 bases, and 8 bases lay between the germline ends. From germline, CDR1 is ENHRY and CDR2 SYGVKD. The CDR3 sequence is 12 residues long. The chain's CDR3 is CAISEGTAEQYF. CDR3 nucleotides: TGTGCCATCAGTGAGGGAACAGCCGAGCAGTACTTC.

This sequence joins TRBV29-1 and TRBJ1-4; D perhaps matches TRBD1 (6 bases). CDR1 is SQVTM and CDR2 is ANQGSEA in the germline V gene. This CDR3 is 14 amino acids long. V was cut by 6 bases and J by 8 bases, with 19 bases left in between. CDR3 nucleotide sequence: TGCAGCGTGACCCGAGAGGGGGGCTCCGAAAAACTGTTTTTT. As protein: CSVTREGGSEKLFF.

The chain has TRBV7-8 and TRBJ1-4, with TRBD1 as a possible D gene (6 bases). Germline V gene lookup returns CDR1 SGHVS and CDR2 FQNEAQ. V shed 3 bases and J shed 8 bases, with 13 bases lying between them. This CDR3 contains 14 residues. CDR3 amino acids: CASSFPGGAEKLFF. The CDR3 DNA reads as TGTGCCAGCAGCTTCCCCGGGGGCGCGGAAAAACTGTTTTTT.

This clone has only a few counts. The chain is built from TRBV4-2 and TRBJ1-1; D gene ambiguous. Trimming removed 3 bases from V and 0 bases from J, with 14 bases in between. CDR1 LGHNA and CDR2 YNFKEQ come from the germline V gene. This CDR3 is 16 amino acids long. CDR3 nucleotides: TGTGCCAGCAGCCAGGGAGGACCGACAATGAACACTGAAGCTTTCTTT. This translates into CASSQGGPTMNTEAFF.

This chain uses TRBV2 with TRBJ1-2; D might be TRBD1 (5 bases). Trimming removed 4 bases at V and 2 bases at J, with 11 bases between. The CDR3 length is 14 residues. In germline, CDR1 is SNHLY, CDR2 FYNNEI. The CDR3 bases are TGTGCCAGCAGTGTGGCGGGACGGAACTATGGCTACACCTTC. Translated, it gives CASSVAGRNYGYTF.

This rearrangement joins TRBV7-9 to TRBJ2-1, with D possibly being TRBD1 (6 bases). V shed 1 base and J shed 8 bases, with 15 bases lying between them. The length of the CDR3 is 15 residues. The germline CDR1 and CDR2 sequences are SEHNR and FQNEAQ (reference sequence). The CDR3, as DNA: TGTGCCAGCAGCTTAGGGTCAGGGGTCGGCGATGAGCAGTTCTTC. This gives the protein CASSLGSGVGDEQFF.

The V call is TRBV5-1, the J call TRBJ2-1; 9 bases are a match to TRBD1. There are 17 residues in the CDR3. Losses at the gene ends were 3 bases for V and 6 bases for J; bases not matched to a gene: 13. Germline V gives CDR1 SGHRS, CDR2 YFSETQ. The CDR3 reads CASSWSPGQGVGNEQFF. The CDR3 DNA reads as TGCGCCAGCAGCTGGTCCCCGGGACAGGGAGTAGGCAATGAGCAGTTCTTC.

The J gene is TRBJ2-3, the V gene TRBV5-1, with 9 bases fitting TRBD2. Looked up from germline, CDR1 is SGHRS and CDR2 is YFSETQ. The CDR3 loop spans 14 amino acids. The V segment lost 4 bases and the J segment 3 bases; nucleotides outside the gene matches: 3. CDR3 region: CASSAGLATDTQYF. The DNA of the CDR3 is TGCGCCAGCAGCGCAGGACTAGCGACAGATACGCAGTATTTT.

The chain recombines TRBV5-1 with TRBJ2-7; 13 bases line up with TRBD2. The V and J ends lost 0 bases and 5 bases, in that order; junction bases with no gene match: 2. Germline assignment: CDR1 SGHRS and CDR2 YFSETQ. This CDR3 has 15 amino acids. CDR3 amino acids: CASSLGLAGGHEQYF. The CDR3 region has the DNA TGCGCCAGCAGCTTGGGACTAGCGGGAGGCCACGAGCAGTACTTC.

The chain recombines TRBV5-1 with TRBJ2-3; 11 nucleotides agree with TRBD2. This CDR3 has 17 amino acids. CDR1 and CDR2 (germline): SGHRS, YFSETQ. V was clipped by 1 base and J by 1 base; unmatched bases: 5. The CDR3 region is CASSLTVAGGRTDTQYF. In nucleotides, the CDR3 is TGCGCCAGCAGCTTGACAGTAGCGGGAGGGCGCACAGATACGCAGTATTTT.

The genes are TRBV5-1 and TRBJ2-3; 10 bases line up with TRBD1. CDR3 size: 16 residues. J lost 4 bases, V lost 3 bases, and 8 bases had no gene match. Per germline, CDR1 SGHRS and CDR2 YFSETQ. CDR3 DNA: TGCGCCAGCAGCTATGAACCGACAGGGGGCGCAGATACGCAGTATTTT. Protein sequence: CASSYEPTGGADTQYF.

The chain uses TRBV18 and TRBJ2-4; 11 nucleotides agree with TRBD2. This CDR3 contains 18 residues. Looked up from germline, CDR1 is KGHSH and CDR2 is LQKENI. V was clipped by 3 bases and J by 6 bases; unmatched bases: 13. The CDR3 nucleotides are TGTGCCAGCTCACCCACTTCGATAGCGGGAGGGCCGGGAAACATTCAGTACTTC. It translates to CASSPTSIAGGPGNIQYF.

This clone came up once. The gene calls are TRBV14 and TRBJ1-4, with D possibly matching TRBD1 (5 bases). Trimming shortened V by 3 bases and J by 10 bases, and 6 bases separated the two germline ends. Germline V lookup: CDR1 SGHDN, CDR2 FVKESK. This CDR3 region has 11 residues. The CDR3 spells CASSQGPKLFF. As DNA, the CDR3 is TGTGCCAGCAGCCAGGGACCAAAACTGTTTTTT.

The chain is built from TRBV5-1 and TRBJ2-7; 9 bases fit TRBD1. CDR1 and CDR2 (germline): SGHRS, YFSETQ. The CDR3 runs to 13 residues. Trimming took 6 bases from V and 5 from J; bases not matched to a gene: 6. The CDR3 region is CASNMGQGNEQYF. As DNA, the CDR3 is TGCGCCAGCAACATGGGACAGGGCAACGAGCAGTACTTC.

The genes are TRBV29-1 and TRBJ2-3; 8 bases match TRBD2. The CDR3 contains 14 residues. Germline lookup yields CDR1 SQVTM and CDR2 ANQGSEA. With 3 bases clipped from V and 3 bases from J, the junction kept 5 bases outside the gene matches. The CDR3 DNA reads TGCAGCGTTGACGGGGGGGCAGGGACAGATACGCAGTATTTT. Translating gives CSVDGGAGTDTQYF.

The genes are TRBV10-3 and TRBJ2-4; 7 bases are a match to TRBD1. Germline lookup yields CDR1 ENHRY and CDR2 SYGVKD. V lost 6 bases and J lost 8; bases outside the gene matches: 4. This CDR3 is 12 amino acids long. Here the CDR3 reads CAISTGVDIQYF. DNA for the CDR3: TGTGCCATCAGCACAGGGGTAGACATTCAGTACTTC.

The chain combines TRBV7-9 with TRBJ1-5, with a weak D call TRBD1 (5 bases). V was pared by 4 bases and J by 5 bases, with 12 bases between. Looked up from germline, CDR1 is SEHNR and CDR2 is FQNEAQ (reference sequence). The CDR3 consists of 14 residues. The CDR3 DNA is TGTGCCAGCAGCTCGACCTGGGGGGATCAGCCCCAGCATTTT. This translates into CASSSTWGDQPQHF. The full variable domain, rest sourced from reference TRBV7-9 and TRBJ1-5, is DTGVSQNPRHKITKRGQNVTFRCDPISEHNRLYWYRQTLGQGPEFLTYFQNEAQLEKSRLLSDRFSAERPKGSFSTLEIQRTEQGDSAMYLCASSSTWGDQPQHFGDGTRLSIL.

The chain links TRBV7-8 to TRBJ1-1, with 7 bases fitting TRBD1. J gave up 0 bases and V 3 bases, and 4 bases lay outside the gene matches. The CDR3 runs 15 residues. Germline V lookup: CDR1 SGHVS, CDR2 FQNEAQ. The CDR3 loop reads CASSLRTGLNTEAFF. The CDR3 nucleotides are TGTGCCAGCAGCTTGCGGACAGGTCTGAACACTGAAGCTTTCTTT.

CDR3 nucleotides: TGTGCCAGCTCACCGACAGGGAGGAGCCAGTCCCACACTGAAGCTTTCTTT. Translated, it gives CASSPTGRSQSHTEAFF. This chain uses TRBV18 with TRBJ1-1; 7 bases are shared with TRBD1. This CDR3 region has 17 residues. With V trimmed by 3 bases and J by 3 bases, 13 bases remained unmatched. Germline CDR1 and CDR2: KGHSH and LQKENI. Full variable domain (outside the CDR3, taken from reference TRBV18 and TRBJ1-1): NAGVMQNPRHLVRRRGQEARLRCSPMKGHSHVYWYRQLPEEGLKFMVYLQKENIIDESGMPKERFSAEFPKEGPSILRIQQVVRGDSAAYFCASSPTGRSQSHTEAFFGQGTRLTVV.

In this sample, this clone turned up once. The chain links TRBV5-4 to TRBJ1-1, with D maybe TRBD1 (6 bases). This CDR3 contains 15 residues. CDR1 is SGHNT, CDR2 YYREEE, per germline (reference sequence). V was cut by 4 bases and J by 5 bases, with 18 bases left in between. The CDR3 nucleotides are TGTGCCAGCAGCGGCCCCCACAGGGAAAGGACTGAAGCTTTCTTT. Amino acids: CASSGPHRERTEAFF.

With respect to this clone: The identical CDR3 is also encoded by other nucleotide sequences in the sample. This sequence joins TRBV5-1 and TRBJ2-3; 9 positions match TRBD1. Germline CDR1 and CDR2: SGHRS and YFSETQ. The CDR3 has 15 residues. The junction had 3 bases not matched to a gene; V was cut back by 4 bases and J by 0 bases. The CDR3 loop reads CASSPGQGSTDTQYF. CDR3 sequence (DNA): TGCGCCAGCAGCCCTGGACAGGGGAGCACAGATACGCAGTATTTT.

The chain couples TRBV30 to TRBJ1-1, with a weak D call TRBD1 (6 bases). The CDR3 loop spans 13 amino acids. CDR1 and CDR2 (germline): GTSNPN, SVGIG (reference sequence). The V end was cut by 6 bases, the J end by 0 bases, with 11 bases between. CDR3 DNA: TGTGCCTGTAGGGGGAGGGTGAACACTGAAGCTTTCTTT. Translated, it gives CACRGRVNTEAFF.

CDR3 sequence (DNA): TGTGCCAGCAGCTTGAGGTCTAGAAGAAACATTCAGTACTTC. This sequence encodes CASSLRSRRNIQYF. This rearrangement joins TRBV5-4 to TRBJ2-4; D uncertain. V was clipped by 1 base and J by 6 bases, with 11 bases between them. There are 14 residues in the CDR3. The germline gives CDR1 SGHNT, CDR2 YYREEE (reference sequence).

The chain joins TRBV18 to TRBJ1-1, with 9 bases that match TRBD1. After removal of 3 bases from V and 4 bases from J, the junction contained 12 bases not matched to a gene. Per germline, CDR1 KGHSH and CDR2 LQKENI. CDR3 length equals 17 residues. CDR3 coding DNA: TGTGCCAGCTCACCGATCAGAACAGGGGGCGCAGGCACTGAAGCTTTCTTT. This translates into CASSPIRTGGAGTEAFF.